Listed below are T cell receptor beta chains from one sample, sequenced in a study of read filtering for tumor transcriptome and immune sequencing. Each CDR3 protein gets one entry after TCRdb re-called the reads with MiXCR. The sample holds around 50,000 distinct CDR3 sequences; 9% to 15% are singletons and the top ten take about a sixth. The sequenced sample consisted of a population of CD138-negative cells sorted from bone marrow. These receptors came from a donor aged 40 or older with multiple myeloma. CDR3s include the opening cysteine and the closing phenylalanine or tryptophan. A D gene is named only where the DNA matches it firmly. Clone size is given for some rows only: seen once, a few or many times, or a class if the clone is expanded.

clone size	J gene	CDR3 length	V gene	D gene	CDR3 DNA	CDR3 protein
-	TRBJ1-5	15	TRBV24-1	-	TGTGCCACCAGTGATTTTAAAACACCGAATCAGCCCCAGCATTTT	CATSDFKTPNQPQHF
many	TRBJ2-7	18	TRBV4-1	TRBD1	TGCGCCAGCAGCCGCTTACAGGGGACGCCAGATGATTTCTACGAGCAGTACTTC	CASSRLQGTPDDFYEQYF
medium-sized	TRBJ1-5	14	TRBV12-3/TRBV12-4	TRBD1	TGTGCCAGCAGCCCTGACAGGGAGGGTCAGCCCCAGCATTTT	CASSPDREGQPQHF
many	TRBJ1-1	13	TRBV7-9	-	TGTGCCAGCAGTAGAACCGGGACCGGGCCCGCTTTCTTT	CASSRTGTGPAFF
many	TRBJ2-1	15	TRBV24-1	-	TGTGCCACCAGTGAGGGGGCATGGACCTACAATGAGCAGTTCTTC	CATSEGAWTYNEQFF
few	TRBJ1-4	14	TRBV19	-	TGTGCCAGTAGGCCCTCACAGGGAGCGGGGGGACTGTTTTTT	CASRPSQGAGGLFF
many	TRBJ2-7	15	TRBV6-6	TRBD1	TGTGCCAGCAGTTACTCCTGGAACAGGGGCAACGAGCAGTACTTC	CASSYSWNRGNEQYF
few	TRBJ1-5	15	TRBV7-6	-	TGTGCCAGCAGCTTAAGCGCCAGAATCAATCAGCCCCAGCATTTT	CASSLSARINQPQHF
many	TRBJ2-7	14	TRBV5-5	-	TGTGCCAGCAGCTTGGATCGCACCGCCTACGAGCAGTACTTC	CASSLDRTAYEQYF
few	TRBJ2-5	12	TRBV2	-	TGTGCCAGCACGGAAGTCCAAGAGACCCAGTACTTC	CASTEVQETQYF
many	TRBJ1-5	16	TRBV4-1	TRBD1	TGCGCCAGCAGCCATGGGACAGGGAGGGTCAATCAGCCCCAGCATTTT	CASSHGTGRVNQPQHF
many	TRBJ2-3	14	TRBV6-6	TRBD1	TGTGCCAGCAGACACAGGGACAGGGATGATACGCAGTATTTT	CASRHRDRDDTQYF
many	TRBJ1-2	14	TRBV29-1	-	TGCAGCGTTGTCCCTTGGACAGCTAACTATGGCTACACCTTC	CSVVPWTANYGYTF
many	TRBJ1-1	14	TRBV7-8	-	TGTGCCAGCAGCTTAGCGGCGGGTGGGACTGAAGCTTTCTTT	CASSLAAGGTEAFF
few	TRBJ2-1	15	TRBV9	TRBD1	TGTGCCAGCGGCGAAAGACAGGGCTCCTACAATGAGCAGTTCTTC	CASGERQGSYNEQFF
few	TRBJ2-3	15	TRBV5-4	TRBD2	TGTGCCAGCAGCGAAGGGACTAGGAGCGCAGATACGCAGTATTTT	CASSEGTRSADTQYF
many	TRBJ2-7	15	TRBV12-3/TRBV12-4	TRBD1	TGTGCCAGCCTCCCCGGGACAGGGTTTTCCTACGAGCAGTACTTC	CASLPGTGFSYEQYF
-	TRBJ1-3	15	TRBV29-1	-	TGCAGCGCTGAAAACCCAGTTTCCTCTGGAAACACCATATATTTT	CSAENPVSSGNTIYF
medium-sized	TRBJ1-1	15	TRBV11-2	-	TGTGCCAGCAGCTTAGGCGCTGCGGGGAACACTGAAGCTTTCTTT	CASSLGAAGNTEAFF
few	TRBJ2-3	20	TRBV4-2	TRBD2	TGTGCCAGCAGCTGCATACCTCCCCGAATTTCTAGCGGGGGGATGGATACGCAGTATTTT	CASSCIPPRISSGGMDTQYF
many	TRBJ2-2	13	TRBV6-5	TRBD2	TGTGCCAGCCGTCCTAGCGGGGGCGGGGAGCTGTTTTTT	CASRPSGGGELFF
many	TRBJ2-7	13	TRBV12-3/TRBV12-4	TRBD1	TGTGCCAGCGCTTGGGACAGGGGGTACGAGCAGTACTTC	CASAWDRGYEQYF
many	TRBJ1-5	14	TRBV5-1	-	TGCGCCAGCAGCCTCGACAGTAGCAATCAGCCCCAGCATTTT	CASSLDSSNQPQHF
many	TRBJ1-1	13	TRBV7-3	-	TGTGCCAGCAGCCAACAGGGTGGCACTGAAGCTTTCTTT	CASSQQGGTEAFF
many	TRBJ2-1	16	TRBV5-1	TRBD1	TGCGCCAGCAGCCCCCGGGACAGGGGGCGCCGGAATGAGCAGTTCTTC	CASSPRDRGRRNEQFF
many	TRBJ1-4	17	TRBV11-2	TRBD1	TGTGCCAGCAGCTTCGACAGGGGGCGGGGATCGGATGAAAAACTGTTTTTT	CASSFDRGRGSDEKLFF
many	TRBJ2-3	13	TRBV24-1	-	TGTGCCACCAGTTGGGCTGGCACAGATACGCAGTATTTT	CATSWAGTDTQYF
many	TRBJ2-1	15	TRBV6-1	-	TGTGCCAGCAGTGAACAGCCGAGCTCCTACAATGAGCAGTTCTTC	CASSEQPSSYNEQFF
many	TRBJ1-2	16	TRBV9	-	TGTGCCAGCAGCCCCTGGGGCCTTCCCGAGAATTTTGGCTACACCTTC	CASSPWGLPENFGYTF
many	TRBJ1-2	14	TRBV20-1	-	TGCAGTGCTAGAGAAGGTGGAGGGAGGGTTGGCTACACCTTC	CSAREGGGRVGYTF
many	TRBJ2-7	15	TRBV11-1	TRBD1	TGTGCCAGCAGCGCTACGGGACAGGGGGCCTACGAGCAGTACTTC	CASSATGQGAYEQYF
-	TRBJ2-3	13	TRBV7-2	-	TGTGCCAGCAGCTTAACGGAATTTCAGCCCCAGTATTTT	CASSLTEFQPQYF
-	TRBJ1-1	11	TRBV7-9	-	TGTGCCAGCAGCTTAGATCCCGAAGCTTTCTTT	CASSLDPEAFF
many	TRBJ2-7	14	TRBV20-1	TRBD2	TGCAGTGCCGAACTAGCGGAGAGCTCCTACGAGCAGTACTTC	CSAELAESSYEQYF
many	TRBJ1-2	14	TRBV6-1	TRBD1	TGTGCCAGCAGTGAAGGACAGGGTTTCTATGGCTACACCTTC	CASSEGQGFYGYTF
many	TRBJ1-1	14	TRBV6-4	TRBD1	TGTGCCAGCAGTCGACAGGGGTTGGACACTGAAGCTTTCTTT	CASSRQGLDTEAFF
many	TRBJ2-5	15	TRBV5-1	TRBD2	TGCGCCAGCAGCTTCGGACTAGCGGTTCAAGAGACCCAGTACTTC	CASSFGLAVQETQYF
many	TRBJ1-2	16	TRBV13	-	TGTGCCAGCAGCTTAGGGTCGGCGGGATACAACTATGGCTACACCTTC	CASSLGSAGYNYGYTF
-	TRBJ1-1	12	TRBV7-9	-	TGTGCCAGCAGCTTAGTTGGAGATGAAGCTTTCTTT	CASSLVGDEAFF
many	TRBJ1-5	16	TRBV20-1	TRBD1	TGCAGTGCTTTAACAGGGGGCTGGTATAGCAATCAGCCCCAGCATTTT	CSALTGGWYSNQPQHF
many	TRBJ2-2	18	TRBV5-1	TRBD2	TGCGCCAGCAGCTTGGAGCTAGCGGGGGCTATGAACACCGGGGAGCTGTTTTTT	CASSLELAGAMNTGELFF
many	TRBJ2-3	15	TRBV20-1	TRBD2	TGCAGTGCTAGGTCTGGTAGCGGGGGCTCAGATACGCAGTATTTT	CSARSGSGGSDTQYF
many	TRBJ1-5	18	TRBV20-1	TRBD1	TGCAGTGCTACTAAACTCCTTAGGACAGGCGTCCGCAATCAGCCCCAGCATTTT	CSATKLLRTGVRNQPQHF
many	TRBJ2-7	13	TRBV6-2/TRBV6-3	-	TGTGCCAGCAGCCAGAACATGTTGGGCGGGCAGTACTTC	CASSQNMLGGQYF
many	TRBJ1-3	15	TRBV5-4	-	TGTGCCAGCAGCGGAGGGACGGCCCCTGGAAACACCATATATTTT	CASSGGTAPGNTIYF
many	TRBJ2-2	12	TRBV30	-	TGTGCCTGGAGTGTCCGACCCGGGGAGCTGTTTTTT	CAWSVRPGELFF
-	TRBJ2-1	15	TRBV6-2/TRBV6-3	TRBD1	TGTGCCAGCAGTTCCCAGGGGGCGGCGTACAATGAGCAGTTCTTC	CASSSQGAAYNEQFF
many	TRBJ2-3	16	TRBV7-9	-	TGTGCCAGCAGCTTCCCCGAAGGCAGCGGCACAGATACGCAGTATTTT	CASSFPEGSGTDTQYF